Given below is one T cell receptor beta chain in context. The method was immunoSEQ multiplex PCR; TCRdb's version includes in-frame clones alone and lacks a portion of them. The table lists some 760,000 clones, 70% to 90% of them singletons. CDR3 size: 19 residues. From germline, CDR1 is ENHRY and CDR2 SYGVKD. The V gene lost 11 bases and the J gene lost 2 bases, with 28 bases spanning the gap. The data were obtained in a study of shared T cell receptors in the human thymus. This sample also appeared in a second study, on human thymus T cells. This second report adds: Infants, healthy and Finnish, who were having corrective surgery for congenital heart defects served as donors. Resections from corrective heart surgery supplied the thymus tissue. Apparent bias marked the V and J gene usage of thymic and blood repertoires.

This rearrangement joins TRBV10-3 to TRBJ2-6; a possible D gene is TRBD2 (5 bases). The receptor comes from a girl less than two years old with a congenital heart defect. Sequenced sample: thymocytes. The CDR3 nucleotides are TGTGCCCACCGGGATGGACCCGAGAATCTTGATACTGGGGCCAACGTCCTGACTTTC. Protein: CAHRDGPENLDTGANVLTF.